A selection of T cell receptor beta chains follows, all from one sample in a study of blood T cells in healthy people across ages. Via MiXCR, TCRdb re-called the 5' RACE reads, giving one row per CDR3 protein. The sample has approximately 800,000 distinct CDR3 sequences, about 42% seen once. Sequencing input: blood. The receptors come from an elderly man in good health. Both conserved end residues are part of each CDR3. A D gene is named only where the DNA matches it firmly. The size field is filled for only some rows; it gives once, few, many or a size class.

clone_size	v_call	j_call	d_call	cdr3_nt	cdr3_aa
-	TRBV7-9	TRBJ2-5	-	TGTGCCAGCAGCCCTCAGCTCGGACCTTACCAAGAGACCCAGTACTTC	CASSPQLGPYQETQYF
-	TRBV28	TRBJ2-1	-	TGTGCCAGCAGTGAAGGACGAGCGGGTTACAATGAGCAGTTCTTC	CASSEGRAGYNEQFF
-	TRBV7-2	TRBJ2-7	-	TGTGCCAGCAGCTTAACCCCCGGGACCTACGAGCAGTACTTC	CASSLTPGTYEQYF
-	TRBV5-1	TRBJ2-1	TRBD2	TGCGCCAGCAGCTTTCGGACTAGCGGATATTGGAATGAGCAGTTCTTC	CASSFRTSGYWNEQFF
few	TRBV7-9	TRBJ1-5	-	TGTGCCAGCAGCTCAGGGGACCGGGACAATCAGCCCCAGCATTTT	CASSSGDRDNQPQHF
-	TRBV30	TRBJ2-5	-	TGTGCCTGGAGTGTAACTGTACAAGAGACCCAGTACTTC	CAWSVTVQETQYF
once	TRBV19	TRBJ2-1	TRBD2	TGTGCCAGTACCCCGAGACTAGCGGGGGGCTCCTACAATGAGCAGTTCTTC	CASTPRLAGGSYNEQFF
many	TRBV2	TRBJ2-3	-	TGTGCCAGCGCGGGGACGGGCCACGGCACAGATACGCAGTATTTT	CASAGTGHGTDTQYF
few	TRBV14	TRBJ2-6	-	TGTGCCAGCAGCCGCAGTAGGGGCTCTGGGGCCAACGTCCTGACTTTC	CASSRSRGSGANVLTF
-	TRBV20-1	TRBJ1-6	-	TGCAGTGCTAGAGATCAAGTCGTGGGCAGGGGAAGGGAACCCCTCCACTTT	CSARDQVVGRGREPLHF
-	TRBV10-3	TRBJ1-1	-	TGTGCCATCAACCTAGAGGGGAACGGTGAAGCTTTCTTT	CAINLEGNGEAFF
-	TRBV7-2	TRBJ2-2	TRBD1	TGTGCCAGCAGCCAGGGGACAGCCCCGGACACCGGGGAGCTGTTTTTT	CASSQGTAPDTGELFF
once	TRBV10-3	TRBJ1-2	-	TGTGCCATCAGTGTAATCGGGGTGAACTATGGCTACACCTTC	CAISVIGVNYGYTF
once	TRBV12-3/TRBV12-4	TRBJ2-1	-	TGTACCAGCAGTTTAGCGGAGAGCTCCTACAATGAGCAGTTCTTC	CTSSLAESSYNEQFF
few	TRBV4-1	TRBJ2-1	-	TGCGCCAGCAGCCAACCGGACAGTTACAATGAGCAGTTCTTC	CASSQPDSYNEQFF
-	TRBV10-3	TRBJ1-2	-	TGTGCCATCAGTGTAGACGGAAACGGCTACACCTTC	CAISVDGNGYTF
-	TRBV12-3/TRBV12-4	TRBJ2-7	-	TGTGCCAGCAGTTTAGGCCGTATAGCGACTCAGTACTTC	CASSLGRIATQYF
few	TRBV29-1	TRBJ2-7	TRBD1	TGCAGCGTCCCTTCCGACAGGGGCAACCACGAGCAGTACTTC	CSVPSDRGNHEQYF
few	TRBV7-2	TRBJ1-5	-	TGTGCCAGCAGCCCAAGGGTTGGGCAGAATAGCAATCAGCCCCAGCATTTT	CASSPRVGQNSNQPQHF
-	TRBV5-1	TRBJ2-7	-	TGCGCCGGCAGCTTATCCACCGGGACGGAGTACAATGAGCAGTACTTC	CAGSLSTGTEYNEQYF
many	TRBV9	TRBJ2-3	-	TGTGCCAGCAGCGGGACACATCTTTCTAGCACAGATACGCAGTATTTT	CASSGTHLSSTDTQYF
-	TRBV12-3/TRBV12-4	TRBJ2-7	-	TGTGCCAGCACCATTCGAATGGAAGGAACCTACGAGCAGTACTTC	CASTIRMEGTYEQYF
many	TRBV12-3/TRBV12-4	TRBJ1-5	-	TGTGCCAGCAGTACGTTGAGGGTAGGGCAGCCCCAGCATTTT	CASSTLRVGQPQHF
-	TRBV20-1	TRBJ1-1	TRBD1	TGCAGTGCGGGACAGGGGCGGACTGAAGCTTTCTTT	CSAGQGRTEAFF
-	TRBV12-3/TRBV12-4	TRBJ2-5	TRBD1	TGTGCCAGCAGTCCCCAAAGTGGACAGGGGGCGGCCCAGTACTTC	CASSPQSGQGAAQYF
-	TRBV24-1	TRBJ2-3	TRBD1	TGTGCCACTGATAGGACAGGGGGAGATACGCAGTATTTT	CATDRTGGDTQYF
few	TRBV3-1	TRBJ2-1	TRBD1	TGTGCCAGCAGCCAAGAATACAGGACAGGTCCGTTCTTC	CASSQEYRTGPFF
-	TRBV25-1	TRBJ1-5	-	TGTGCCAGCAGTGAATTTGGGGGCAATCAGCCCCAGCATTTT	CASSEFGGNQPQHF
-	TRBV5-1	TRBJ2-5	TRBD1	TGCGCCAGCAGCATACCGGGACAGGGAGAAGAGACCCAGTACTTC	CASSIPGQGEETQYF
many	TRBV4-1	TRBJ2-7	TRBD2	TGCGCCAGCAGCCAAGGCGCGGGAGGTTACGAGCAGTACTTC	CASSQGAGGYEQYF
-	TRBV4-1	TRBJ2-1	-	TGCGCCAGCAGCGCTAGCGCCTACAATGAGCAGTTCTTC	CASSASAYNEQFF
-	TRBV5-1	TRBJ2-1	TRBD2	TGCGCCAGCAGCTTGCCGACTAGCTCCCATGAGCAGTTCTTC	CASSLPTSSHEQFF
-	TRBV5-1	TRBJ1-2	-	TGCGCCAGCAGCTTGGCCGCGGGGATGGAGAATGGCTACACCTTC	CASSLAAGMENGYTF